This T cell receptor (beta chain) originates from a study of blood T cell repertoires in COVID-19. Across the whole study: Acute and convalescent COVID-19 samples came from the United States, Italy and Spain.

Recruitment covered 20 to 25 US areas and drew participants whose ages spanned about 18 to 100 years. Researchers sorted participants into cohorts using their self-reported clinical history. Assay used: immunoSEQ multiplex PCR; TCRdb lists only in-frame clones, some missing. The sample includes about 270,000 clones, 75% to 90% of them seen just once. The receptor comes from a woman aged 30 to 39 with acute COVID-19. Sequencing was performed on PBMCs or T cells enriched from blood (not recorded which).

CDR3 sequence reads: CATPGGQSSGANVLTF. The CDR3 region has the DNA TGTGCCACCCCCGGAGGGCAGAGCTCTGGGGCCAACGTCCTGACTTTC. This chain joins TRBV7-9 and TRBJ2-6; D may be TRBD2 (6 bases). The CDR3 contains 16 residues. V lost 10 bases and J lost 0, with 16 bases in between. Germline V CDR1 and CDR2: SEHNR, FQNEAQ (reference sequence).